This TCR beta chain came from a study of CD8 T cells in Susac syndrome. Study-level points and caveats: The study acknowledged a relatively small number of individuals in its TCR sequencing and HLA analysis.

Random hexamers were used to reverse transcribe an amount of roughly 0.45 to 1 ug RNA. Amplification of TCR beta CDR3 by immunoSEQ multiplex PCR spanned 54 Vbeta and 13 Jbeta. TCRdb independently ran MiXCR on the immunoSEQ multiplex PCR reads; one entry per CDR3 protein. The sample has 150,000 to 200,000 distinct CDR3 sequences, 80% to 95% seen once. Controls were age- and sex-matched healthy donors. Turning to this clonotype: Its antigen is not identified.

Sequencing was done on a sample of CD4+ T cells from PBMCs. The receptor was derived from a human donor in good health.

Here the CDR3 DNA reads TGTGCCAGCACGCGGGCAAATTCCGGGGAGCTGTTTTTT. Translated, it gives CASTRANSGELFF. The rearrangement uses TRBV27 and TRBJ2-2, with a weak D call TRBD2 (5 bases). The V end was cut by 7 bases, the J end by 6 bases, with 12 bases between. Germline V gene sequence: CDR1 MNHEY, CDR2 SMNVEV (reference sequence). The CDR3 spans 13 residues.